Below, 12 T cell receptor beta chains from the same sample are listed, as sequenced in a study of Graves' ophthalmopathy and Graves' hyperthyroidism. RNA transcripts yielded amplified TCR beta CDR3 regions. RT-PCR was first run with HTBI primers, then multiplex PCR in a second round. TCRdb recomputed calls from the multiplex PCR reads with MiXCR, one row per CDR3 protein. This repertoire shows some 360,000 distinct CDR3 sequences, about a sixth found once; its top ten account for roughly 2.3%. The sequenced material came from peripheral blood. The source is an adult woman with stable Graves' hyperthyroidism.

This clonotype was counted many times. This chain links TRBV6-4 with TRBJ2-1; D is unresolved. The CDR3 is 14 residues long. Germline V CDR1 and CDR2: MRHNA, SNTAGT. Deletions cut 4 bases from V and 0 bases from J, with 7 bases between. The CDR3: CASSARASYNEQFF. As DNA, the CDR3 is TGTGCCAGCAGTGCCCGAGCCTCCTACAATGAGCAGTTCTTC.

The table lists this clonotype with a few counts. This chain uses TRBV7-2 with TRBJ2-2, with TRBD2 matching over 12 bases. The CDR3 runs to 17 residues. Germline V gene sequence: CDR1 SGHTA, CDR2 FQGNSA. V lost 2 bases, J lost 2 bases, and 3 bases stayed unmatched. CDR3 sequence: CASSLRGLAGNTGELFF. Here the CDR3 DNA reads TGTGCCAGCAGCTTACGCGGACTAGCGGGAAACACCGGGGAGCTGTTTTTT.

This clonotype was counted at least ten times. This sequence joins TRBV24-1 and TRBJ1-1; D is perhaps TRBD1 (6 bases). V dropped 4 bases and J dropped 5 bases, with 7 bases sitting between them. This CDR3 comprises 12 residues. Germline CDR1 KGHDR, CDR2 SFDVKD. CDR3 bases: TGTGCCACCAGTGAAGGGGGGACTGAAGCTTTCTTT. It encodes CATSEGGTEAFF.

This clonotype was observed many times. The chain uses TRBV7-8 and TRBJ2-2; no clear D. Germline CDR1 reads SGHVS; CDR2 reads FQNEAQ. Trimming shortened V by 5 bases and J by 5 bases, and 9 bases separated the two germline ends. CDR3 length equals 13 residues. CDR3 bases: TGTGCCAGCAGCCCAGACCGAACCGGGGAGCTGTTTTTT. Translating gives CASSPDRTGELFF.

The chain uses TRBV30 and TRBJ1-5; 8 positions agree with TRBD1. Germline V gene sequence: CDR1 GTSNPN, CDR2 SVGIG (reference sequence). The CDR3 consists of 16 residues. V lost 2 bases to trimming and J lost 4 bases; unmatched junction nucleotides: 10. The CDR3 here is CAWSPYRGGKNQPQHF. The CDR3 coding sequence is TGTGCCTGGAGTCCCTACAGGGGGGGTAAAAATCAGCCCCAGCATTTT.

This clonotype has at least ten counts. CDR3 in amino acids: CASSFNRDRAQPQHF. The CDR3 nucleotides are TGTGCCAGCAGTTTCAACAGGGACAGGGCTCAGCCCCAGCATTTT. This chain connects TRBV28 to TRBJ1-5, with 9 positions matching TRBD1. The V segment lost 3 bases and the J segment 6 bases; nucleotides outside the gene matches: 6. CDR1 and CDR2 from the germline V gene are MDHEN and SYDVKM. This CDR3 comprises 15 residues.

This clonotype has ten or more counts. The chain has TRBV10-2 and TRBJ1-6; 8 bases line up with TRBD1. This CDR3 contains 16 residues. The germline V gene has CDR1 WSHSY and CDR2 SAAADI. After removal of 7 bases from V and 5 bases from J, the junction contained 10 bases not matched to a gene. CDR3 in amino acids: CASTSGRDRNNSPLHF. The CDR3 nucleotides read TGCGCCAGCACTTCCGGTAGGGACAGGAATAATTCACCCCTCCACTTT.

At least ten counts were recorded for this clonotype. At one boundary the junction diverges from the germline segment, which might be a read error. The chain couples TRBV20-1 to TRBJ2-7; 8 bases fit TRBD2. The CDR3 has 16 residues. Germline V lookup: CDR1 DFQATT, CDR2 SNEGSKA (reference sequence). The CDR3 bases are TGCAGTGCTAGAGAAGGCGGGAGGTCCCCCTCCCACGAGCAGTACTTC. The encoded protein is CSAREGGRSPSHEQYF.

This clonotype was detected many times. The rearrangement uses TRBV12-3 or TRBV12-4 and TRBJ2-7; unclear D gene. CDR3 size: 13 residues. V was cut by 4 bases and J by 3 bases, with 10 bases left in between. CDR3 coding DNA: TGTGCCAGCAGTTCAGGAGTTGGCTACGAGCAGTACTTC. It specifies CASSSGVGYEQYF.

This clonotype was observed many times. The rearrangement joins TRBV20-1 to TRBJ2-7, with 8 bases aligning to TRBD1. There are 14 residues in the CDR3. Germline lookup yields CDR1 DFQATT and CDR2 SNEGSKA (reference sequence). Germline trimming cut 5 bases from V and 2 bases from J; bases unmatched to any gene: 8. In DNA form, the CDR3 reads TGCAGTGCTCTCAAGAGACAGGGGCCCTACGAGCAGTACTTC. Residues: CSALKRQGPYEQYF.

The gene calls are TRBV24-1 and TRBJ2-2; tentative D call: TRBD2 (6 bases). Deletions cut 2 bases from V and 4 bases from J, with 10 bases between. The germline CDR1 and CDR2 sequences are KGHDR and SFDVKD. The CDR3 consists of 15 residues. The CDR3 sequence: CATSDSGEITGELFF. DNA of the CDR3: TGTGCCACCAGTGATTCGGGGGAAATCACCGGGGAGCTGTTTTTT.

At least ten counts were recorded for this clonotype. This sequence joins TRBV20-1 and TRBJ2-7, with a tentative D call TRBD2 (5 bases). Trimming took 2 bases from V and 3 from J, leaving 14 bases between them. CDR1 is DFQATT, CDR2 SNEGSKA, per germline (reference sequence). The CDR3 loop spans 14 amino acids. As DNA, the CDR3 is TGCAGTGCTAGATCGGGGAGATTCTACTACGAGCAGTACTTC. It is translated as CSARSGRFYYEQYF.